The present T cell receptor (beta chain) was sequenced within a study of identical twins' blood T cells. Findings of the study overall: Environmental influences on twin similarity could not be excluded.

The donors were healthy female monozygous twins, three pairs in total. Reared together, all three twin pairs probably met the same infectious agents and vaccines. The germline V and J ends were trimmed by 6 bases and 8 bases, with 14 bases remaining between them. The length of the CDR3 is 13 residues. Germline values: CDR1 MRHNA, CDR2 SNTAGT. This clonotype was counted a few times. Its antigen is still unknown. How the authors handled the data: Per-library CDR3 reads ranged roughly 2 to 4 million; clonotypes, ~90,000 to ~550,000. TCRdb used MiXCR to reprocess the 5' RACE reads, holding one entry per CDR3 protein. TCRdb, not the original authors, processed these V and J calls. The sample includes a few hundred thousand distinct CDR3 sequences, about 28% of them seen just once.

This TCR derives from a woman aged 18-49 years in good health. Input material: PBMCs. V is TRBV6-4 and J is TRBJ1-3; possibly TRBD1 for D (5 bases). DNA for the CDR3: TGTGCCAGCAGCCCCGAACTGGGGGACACCATATATTTT. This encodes CASSPELGDTIYF.